This T cell receptor beta chain was observed in a study of early stage breast cancer tumors. Study summary: Invasive lobular carcinomas made up about 35% of the 12 ER+/PR+/HER2- tumors.

General study findings and limits: Enriched TCRB sequences shared across patients were mostly commonly generated sequences.

Remarks on this clone: Antigen unknown. This specimen includes other DNA sequences encoding the same CDR3.

Trimming at V came to 5 bases and at J to 8 bases, leaving 6 bases not matched to a gene. CDR1 and CDR2 (germline): SGHTA, FQGNSA. This CDR3 region has 13 residues. Some clones are missing from TCRdb's copy, which holds only in-frame ones; the method was immunoSEQ multiplex PCR. The top ten clones hold just under 10% of a sample with around 25,000 clones, about 70% of them seen once. The V and J genes are TRBV7-2 and TRBJ1-2; TRBD1 matches 9 bases. Material for sequencing was breast tumor tissue. This clonotype originated in a person between 60 and 70 years old with breast cancer. The CDR3 sequence is CASSRDRVRGYTF. The CDR3 DNA is TGTGCCAGCAGCCGGGACAGGGTGAGGGGCTACACCTTC.